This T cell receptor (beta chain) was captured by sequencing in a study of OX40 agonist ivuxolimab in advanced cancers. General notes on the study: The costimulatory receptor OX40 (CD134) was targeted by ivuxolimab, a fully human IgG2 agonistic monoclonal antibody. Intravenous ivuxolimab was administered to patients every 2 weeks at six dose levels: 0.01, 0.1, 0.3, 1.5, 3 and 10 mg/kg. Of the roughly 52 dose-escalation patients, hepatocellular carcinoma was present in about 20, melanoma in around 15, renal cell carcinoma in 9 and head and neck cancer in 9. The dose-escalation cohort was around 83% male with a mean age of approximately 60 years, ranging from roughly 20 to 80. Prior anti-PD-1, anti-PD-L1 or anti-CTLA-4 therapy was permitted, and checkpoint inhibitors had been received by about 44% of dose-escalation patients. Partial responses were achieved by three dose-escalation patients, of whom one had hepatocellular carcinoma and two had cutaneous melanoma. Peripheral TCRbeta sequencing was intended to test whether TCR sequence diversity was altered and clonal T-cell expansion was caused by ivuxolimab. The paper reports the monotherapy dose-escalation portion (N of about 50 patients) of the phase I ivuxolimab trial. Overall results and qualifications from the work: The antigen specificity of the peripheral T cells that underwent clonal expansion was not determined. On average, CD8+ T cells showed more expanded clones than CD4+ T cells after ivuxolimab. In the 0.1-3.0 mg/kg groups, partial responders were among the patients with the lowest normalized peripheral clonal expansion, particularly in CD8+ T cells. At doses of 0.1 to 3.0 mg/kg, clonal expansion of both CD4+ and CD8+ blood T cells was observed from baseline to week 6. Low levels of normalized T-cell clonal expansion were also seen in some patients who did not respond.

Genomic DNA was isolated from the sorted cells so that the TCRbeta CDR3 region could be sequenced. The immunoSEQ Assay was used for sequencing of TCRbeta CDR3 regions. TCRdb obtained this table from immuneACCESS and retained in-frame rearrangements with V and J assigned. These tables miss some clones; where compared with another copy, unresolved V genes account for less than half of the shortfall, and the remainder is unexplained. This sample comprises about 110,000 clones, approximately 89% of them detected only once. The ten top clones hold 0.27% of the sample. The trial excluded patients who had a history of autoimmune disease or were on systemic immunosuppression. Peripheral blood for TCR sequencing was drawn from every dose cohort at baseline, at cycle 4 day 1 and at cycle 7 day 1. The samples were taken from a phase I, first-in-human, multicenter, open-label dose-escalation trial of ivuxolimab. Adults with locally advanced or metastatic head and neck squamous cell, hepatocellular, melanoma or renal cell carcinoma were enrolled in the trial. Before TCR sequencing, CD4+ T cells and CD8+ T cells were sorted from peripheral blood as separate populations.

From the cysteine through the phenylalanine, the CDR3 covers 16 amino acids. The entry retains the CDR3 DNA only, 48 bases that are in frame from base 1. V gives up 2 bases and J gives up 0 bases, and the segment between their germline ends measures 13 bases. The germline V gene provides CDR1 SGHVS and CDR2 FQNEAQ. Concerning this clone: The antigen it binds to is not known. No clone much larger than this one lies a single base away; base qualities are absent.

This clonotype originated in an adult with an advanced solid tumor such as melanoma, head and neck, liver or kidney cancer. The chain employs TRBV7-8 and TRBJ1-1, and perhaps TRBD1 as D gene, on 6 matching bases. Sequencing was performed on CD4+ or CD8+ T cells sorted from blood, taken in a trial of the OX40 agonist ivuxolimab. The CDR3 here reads CASSLTGQSMNTEAFF. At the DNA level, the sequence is TGTGCCAGCAGCTTAACGGGACAAAGCATGAACACTGAAGCTTTCTTT.